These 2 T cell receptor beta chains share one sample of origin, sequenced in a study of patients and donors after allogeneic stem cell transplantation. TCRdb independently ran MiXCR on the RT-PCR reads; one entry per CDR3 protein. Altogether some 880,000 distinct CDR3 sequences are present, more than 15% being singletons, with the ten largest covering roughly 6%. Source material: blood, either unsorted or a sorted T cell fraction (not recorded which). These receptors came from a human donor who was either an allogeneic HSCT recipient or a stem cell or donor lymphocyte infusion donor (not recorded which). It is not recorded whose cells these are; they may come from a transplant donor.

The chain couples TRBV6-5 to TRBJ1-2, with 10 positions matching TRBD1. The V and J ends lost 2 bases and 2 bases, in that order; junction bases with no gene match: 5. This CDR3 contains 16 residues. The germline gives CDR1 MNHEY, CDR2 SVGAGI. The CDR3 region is CASSYGLTGGNYGYTF. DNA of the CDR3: TGTGCCAGCAGTTACGGTCTGACAGGGGGCAACTATGGCTACACCTTC.

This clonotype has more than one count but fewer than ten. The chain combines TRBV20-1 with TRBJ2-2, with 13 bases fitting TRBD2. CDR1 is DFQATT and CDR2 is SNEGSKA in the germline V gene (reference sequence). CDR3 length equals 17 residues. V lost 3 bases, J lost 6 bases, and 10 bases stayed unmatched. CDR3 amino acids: CSARSPTSGGQAGELFF. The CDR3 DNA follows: TGCAGTGCTAGGAGCCCGACTAGCGGGGGGCAGGCCGGGGAGCTGTTTTTT.